Each of the 20 T cell receptor beta chains below was sequenced from the same sample in a study of identifying expanded T cells in peripheral blood. Libraries were prepared by immunoSEQ multiplex PCR; TCRdb keeps only in-frame clonotypes and omits some of them. The sample lists approximately 90,000 clones; approximately 83% were seen once. Sequencing was performed on blood. The receptors shown here come from a person between 18 and 75 years old in good health.

The chain is built from TRBV2 and TRBJ2-5; a weak D match, TRBD2 (5 bases). Germline V lookup: CDR1 SNHLY, CDR2 FYNNEI. V was cut by 6 bases and J by 1 base, with 21 bases left in between. The CDR3 covers 17 residues. CDR3 amino acids: CASSGYRTTKPQETQYF. In nucleotides, the CDR3 is TGTGCCAGCAGCGGGTATAGGACGACTAAGCCCCAAGAGACCCAGTACTTC. The full variable domain, rest sourced from reference TRBV2 and TRBJ2-5, is EPEVTQTPSHQVTQMGQEVILRCVPISNHLYFYWYRQILGQKVEFLVSFYNNEISEKSEIFDDQFSVERPDGSNFTLKIRSTKLEDSAMYFCASSGYRTTKPQETQYFGPGTRLLVL.

The genes are TRBV5-1 and TRBJ2-7; no firm D call. CDR1 is SGHRS and CDR2 is YFSETQ in the germline V gene. This CDR3 contains 14 residues. With 0 bases removed from V and 3 bases from J, the gap between germline ends came to 10 bases. CDR3 nucleotides: TGCGCCAGCAGCTTGGATGGCAGCCTCTACGAGCAGTACTTC. Its protein product is CASSLDGSLYEQYF.

The chain carries TRBV5-4 and TRBJ1-3, with 8 nucleotides matching TRBD1. Germline trimming cut 3 bases from V and 0 bases from J; bases unmatched to any gene: 14. CDR1 and CDR2 (germline): SGHNT, YYREEE (reference sequence). The CDR3 covers 19 residues. Here the CDR3 DNA reads TGTGCCAGCAGCTCTCTCTTGGGACAGGCAGACCCCTCTGGAAACACCATATATTTT. Translating gives CASSSLLGQADPSGNTIYF.

The sample holds a few counts of this clone. The sample holds other DNA sequences that translate to the same CDR3. The CDR3 DNA sequence: TGTGCCAGCAGCTCTCAGGGGTACGAGCAGTACTTC. This codes for CASSSQGYEQYF. This chain joins TRBV7-9 and TRBJ2-7; tentatively, D is TRBD1 (6 bases). Trimming shortened V by 4 bases and J by 4 bases, and 8 bases separated the two germline ends. The germline V gene has CDR1 SEHNR and CDR2 FQNEAQ (reference sequence). The CDR3 has 12 residues.

The J gene is TRBJ2-1, the V gene TRBV29-1; TRBD1 matches at 7 bases. Per the germline V gene, CDR1 is SQVTM and CDR2 is ANQGSEA. The CDR3 loop spans 14 amino acids. Trimming removed 3 bases from V and 7 bases from J; junction bases left unmatched: 9. Written as DNA, the CDR3 is TGCAGCGTTGAGGAGACAGGGCTAGGAAATGAGCAGTTCTTC. This sequence encodes CSVEETGLGNEQFF.

CDR3 residues: CASSYPGGARFDEQYF. The CDR3 region has the DNA TGTGCCAGCAGTTACCCGGGGGGGGCCCGCTTCGACGAGCAGTACTTC. This chain links TRBV6-6 with TRBJ2-7; TRBD2 matches 8 bases. The germline V gene encodes CDR1 MNHNY and CDR2 SVGAGI (reference sequence). Trimming removed 2 bases from V and 5 bases from J; junction bases left unmatched: 11. This CDR3 is 16 amino acids long.

This clone was counted between two and nine times. V gene TRBV9 combines with J gene TRBJ1-5; D possibly corresponds to TRBD1 (5 bases). The CDR3 loop spans 14 amino acids. Per the germline V gene, CDR1 is SGDLS and CDR2 is YYNGEE. Between the trimmed V and J ends, which lost 3 bases and 8 bases, there was a span of 15 bases. The CDR3 sequence is CASSAGGGLEPQHF. The CDR3 DNA reads TGTGCCAGCAGCGCTGGCGGGGGGTTGGAGCCCCAGCATTTT.

This clone was detected only once. The V and J genes are TRBV7-2 and TRBJ1-1; D not resolved. V was clipped by 5 bases and J by 1 base, with 14 bases between them. The CDR3 has 15 residues. CDR1 and CDR2 (germline): SGHTA, FQGNSA. The DNA for the CDR3 is TGTGCCAGCAGCCTTCGGGCACGGCCGAACACTGAAGCTTTCTTT. This gives the protein CASSLRARPNTEAFF.

This chain connects TRBV18 to TRBJ1-2; TRBD1 agrees at 8 bases. This CDR3 has 15 residues. Germline V CDR1 and CDR2: KGHSH, LQKENI. Trimming cost V 4 bases and J 4 bases; bases outside gene matches: 8. The CDR3 DNA is TGTGCCAGCTCACGTTCCAGACAGGGGAGCTATGGCTACACCTTC. Residues: CASSRSRQGSYGYTF.

V is TRBV4-1 and J is TRBJ2-7, with D perhaps matching TRBD1 or TRBD2 (6 bases each). CDR3 size: 17 residues. V was cut by 4 bases and J by 7 bases, with 26 bases left in between. CDR1 and CDR2 from the germline V gene are MGHRA and YSYEKL. DNA for the CDR3: TGCGCCAGCAGCCTCTCCCCGCCCGGGGGCGATCGGGATGAGCAGTACTTC. This sequence encodes CASSLSPPGGDRDEQYF.

The chain recombines TRBV5-4 with TRBJ2-5; D remains unclear. The CDR3 is made up of 13 amino acids. Looked up from germline, CDR1 is SGHNT and CDR2 is YYREEE (reference sequence). Trimming stripped 4 bases from V and 5 bases from J, with 12 bases between. As DNA, the CDR3 is TGTGCCAGCAGCCCCTACGGGTGGGAGACCCAGTACTTC. Translated, it gives CASSPYGWETQYF. Full variable domain (rest looked up from reference TRBV5-4 and TRBJ2-5): ETGVTQSPTHLIKTRGQQVTLRCSSQSGHNTVSWYQQALGQGPQFIFQYYREEENGRGNFPPRFSGLQFPNYSSELNVNALELDDSALYLCASSPYGWETQYFGPGTRLLVL.

The V gene is TRBV5-1, the J gene TRBJ2-3, with D possibly matching TRBD1 (6 bases). Trimming shortened V by 2 bases and J by 6 bases, and 13 bases separated the two germline ends. The CDR3 has 14 residues. From germline, CDR1 is SGHRS and CDR2 YFSETQ. CDR3 loop: CASSFEQGRDTQYF. The DNA of the CDR3 is TGCGCCAGCAGCTTTGAACAGGGAAGGGATACGCAGTATTTT.

The genes are TRBV6-5 and TRBJ1-6; D gene unclear. The CDR3 loop spans 15 amino acids. Germline V lookup: CDR1 MNHEY, CDR2 SVGAGI. Trimming took 4 bases from V and 7 from J, leaving 14 bases between them. DNA for the CDR3: TGTGCCAGCAGTTCTGACCGGGCCCTAAATTCACCCCTCCACTTT. Protein product: CASSSDRALNSPLHF.

The sample holds a few counts of this clone. The chain recombines TRBV19 with TRBJ1-5; D is uncertain. CDR1 and CDR2 from the germline V gene are LNHDA and SQIVND (reference sequence). The CDR3 runs 13 residues. V was shortened by 8 bases and J by 6 bases, with 14 bases between the two germline ends. CDR3 sequence (DNA): TGTGCCAGTGGCAGATCCTCAAGTCAGCCCCAGCATTTT. The encoded protein is CASGRSSSQPQHF.

The rearrangement uses TRBV6-1 and TRBJ1-5; 8 nucleotides agree with TRBD1. V trimming: 2 bases; J trimming: 6 bases; junction bases outside the gene matches: 6. The CDR3 loop spans 15 amino acids. The germline V gene encodes CDR1 MNHNS and CDR2 SASEGT. In DNA, the CDR3 is TGTGCCAGCAGTGAATTGGCAGGGGGCATTCAGCCCCAGCATTTT. It codes for CASSELAGGIQPQHF.

This clone was seen just once. The chain uses TRBV5-4 and TRBJ1-2; 7 nucleotides agree with TRBD1. V shed 6 bases and J 7 bases; nucleotides not matched to a gene: 15. CDR3 length: 15 amino acids. The V gene's germline CDR1 is SGHNT and CDR2 YYREEE (reference sequence). CDR3 nucleotide sequence: TGTGCCAGCACCCTGAACAGGGGATATGAGAGTGGCTACACCTTC. Translated, it gives CASTLNRGYESGYTF.

This chain joins TRBV18 and TRBJ2-1; D is undetermined. The CDR3 contains 15 residues. Germline V lookup: CDR1 KGHSH, CDR2 LQKENI. V lost 5 bases, J lost 2 bases, and 13 bases lay in between. The CDR3 DNA follows: TGTGCCAGCTCAGCCGACACCGGCCCCTACAATGAGCAGTTCTTC. It specifies CASSADTGPYNEQFF.

This chain connects TRBV7-9 to TRBJ2-7; D uncertain. The CDR3 has 15 amino acids. Trimming left V 0 bases short and J 4 bases short, with 13 bases between. CDR1 and CDR2 (germline): SEHNR, FQNEAQ (reference sequence). The CDR3 protein is CASSLAGDRQYEQYF. CDR3 DNA sequence: TGTGCCAGCAGCTTAGCTGGGGATAGGCAGTACGAGCAGTACTTC.

The V and J genes are TRBV27 and TRBJ2-7; 9 bases are shared with TRBD1. The ends lost 8 bases at V and 6 bases at J; junction bases unmatched: 8. Per the germline V gene, CDR1 is MNHEY and CDR2 is SMNVEV (reference sequence). This CDR3 spans 13 amino acids. As DNA, the CDR3 is TGTGCCAGCCGGAAGGACAGGGGCTCCGAGCAGTACTTC. Residues: CASRKDRGSEQYF.

The rearrangement uses TRBV11-2 and TRBJ1-2, with 8 bases aligning to TRBD1. From germline, CDR1 is SGHAT and CDR2 FQNNGV. This CDR3 is built from 15 residues. Trimming at V came to 5 bases and at J to 8 bases, leaving 13 bases not matched to a gene. CDR3 region: CASSPMDRVILGYTF. The CDR3, as DNA: TGTGCCAGCAGCCCAATGGACAGGGTAATTTTGGGCTACACCTTC.